This T cell receptor (beta chain) was sequenced during a study of post-analysis software for immune sequencing data. Points from the study as a whole: Controls had significantly higher normalized Chao1 diversity than multiple sclerosis patients.

Sequencing libraries made from TCR beta cDNA carried unique molecular identifiers. TCRdb used MiXCR to reprocess the PCR reads, holding one entry per CDR3 protein. The repertoire holds about 800,000 distinct CDR3 sequences, with roughly 27% as singletons. Notes on this clonotype: The antigen is unknown. This may be a read error, as it is one base from a much larger clone.

This sequence originates from a girl aged 5-17 years with multiple sclerosis. Sequenced sample: blood.

In nucleotides, the CDR3 is TGTGCCAGCAGCCCTACTGATGACGTTCAGTACTTC. Translating gives CASSPTDDVQYF. The gene calls are TRBV7-2 and TRBJ2-4, with D unclear. Germline CDR1 SGHTA, CDR2 FQGNSA. V was cut by 5 bases and J by 11 bases, with 13 bases left in between. CDR3 length: 12 amino acids. Supplemented by reference TRBV7-2 and TRBJ2-4, the full variable domain reads GAGVSQSPSNKVTEKGKDVELRCDPISGHTALYWYRQSLGQGLEFLIYFQGNSAPDKSGLPSDRFSAERTGGSVSTLTIQRTQQEDSAVYLCASSPTDDVQYFGAGTRLSVL.